What follows are 19 T cell receptor beta chains derived from one specimen sequenced in a study of blood T cells in healthy people across ages. A second 7 to 11 cycle PCR used barcoded and J-beta primers. TCRdb ran MiXCR on the 5' RACE reads and lists one entry per CDR3 protein. The table shows around 1.7 million distinct CDR3 sequences, with under 30% occurring only once. Sequencing was performed on blood. The source is a woman aged 25-40 years in good health.

Concerning this clonotype itself: A single base separates this from a much larger clone, so it may be a read error. The rearrangement joins TRBV20-1 to TRBJ2-7; tentatively, D is TRBD2 (8 bases). This CDR3 is built from 15 residues. The germline CDR1 and CDR2 sequences are DFQATT and SNEGSKA (reference sequence). V was clipped by 5 bases and J by 3 bases, with 20 bases between them. CDR3 in amino acids: CSAGGGASGSYEQYF. Here the CDR3 DNA reads TGCAGTGCTGGAGGGGGCGCGAGCGGGAGCTACGAGCAGTACTTC.

A remark on this clonotype: This may arise from a read error, as a much more abundant clone is one base away. The chain joins TRBV7-2 to TRBJ1-2; 7 bases map to TRBD1. Trimming took 4 bases from V and 10 from J; bases not matched to a gene: 18. Germline V CDR1 and CDR2: SGHTA, FQGNSA. This CDR3 region has 16 residues. CDR3 sequence reads: CASSSGQPSRMNDYTF. The CDR3 DNA reads as TGTGCCAGCAGCTCGGGACAGCCCAGCCGGATGAATGACTACACCTTC.

Remarks on this clonotype: A clone one base away is much larger, so this may be a read error. J is TRBJ1-2 and V is TRBV6-6, with TRBD1 identical over 8 bases. This CDR3 contains 14 residues. From germline, CDR1 is MNHNY and CDR2 SVGAGI (reference sequence). The CDR3 loop is CASSYAVTGEGCTF. CDR3 bases: TGTGCCAGCAGTTACGCCGTGACAGGGGAAGGCTGCACCTTC.

This rearrangement joins TRBV28 to TRBJ1-5, with D perhaps matching TRBD1 (5 bases). This CDR3 is built from 13 residues. Germline CDR1 MDHEN, CDR2 SYDVKM. V was trimmed by 6 bases and J by 9 bases, leaving 15 bases between them. The CDR3 bases are TGTGCCAGCAGCCTTGGGGGTAGTCGGCCCCAGCATTTT. Translating it yields CASSLGGSRPQHF.

This clonotype was seen a few times. The chain joins TRBV30 to TRBJ1-2; no clear D. The CDR3 covers 14 residues. Germline V lookup: CDR1 GTSNPN, CDR2 SVGIG (reference sequence). V was pared by 4 bases and J by 4 bases, with 16 bases between. In nucleotides, the CDR3 is TGTGCCTGGATGAGAGGATCTCTGGGCTATGGCTACACCTTC. It is translated as CAWMRGSLGYGYTF.

The chain couples TRBV12-3 or TRBV12-4 to TRBJ2-5; the D is unclear. This CDR3 is built from 13 residues. Trimming left V 3 bases short and J 4 bases short, with 9 bases between. In DNA, the CDR3 is TGTGCCAGCAGTTTTGAGAGCACAGAGACCCAGTACTTC. Protein product: CASSFESTETQYF.

The table lists this clonotype with a few counts. The rearrangement uses TRBV14 and TRBJ2-1, with D possibly being TRBD1 (5 bases). Germline loops: CDR1 SGHDN, CDR2 FVKESK. With 0 bases removed from V and 10 bases from J, the gap between germline ends came to 13 bases. This CDR3 is 14 amino acids long. This CDR3 is CASSQDFRVGEQFF. The CDR3 DNA is TGTGCCAGCAGCCAAGATTTCAGGGTGGGCGAGCAGTTCTTC.

The table lists this clonotype with a few counts. The rearrangement joins TRBV7-9 to TRBJ1-6, with a tentative D call TRBD1 (5 bases). V was cut by 8 bases and J by 9 bases, with 20 bases left in between. The CDR3 extends over 15 amino acids. Germline values: CDR1 SEHNR, CDR2 FQNEAQ (reference sequence). CDR3 sequence: CASGAGTLGSSPLHF. The CDR3 coding sequence is TGTGCCAGCGGGGCCGGGACTCTAGGTAGTTCACCCCTCCACTTT.

The sample holds a few counts of this clonotype. This chain uses TRBV7-2 with TRBJ2-1; 13 nucleotides agree with TRBD2. Trimming cost V 5 bases and J 7 bases; bases outside gene matches: 5. There are 15 residues in the CDR3. The germline V gene has CDR1 SGHTA and CDR2 FQGNSA. DNA for the CDR3: TGTGCCAGCAGCAGGGGACTAGCGGGAATGAATGAGCAGTTCTTC. It yields the protein CASSRGLAGMNEQFF.

This chain joins TRBV19 and TRBJ2-3; D unresolved. Looked up from germline, CDR1 is LNHDA and CDR2 is SQIVND (reference sequence). The V and J ends lost 3 bases and 6 bases respectively, with 7 bases between them. There are 12 residues in the CDR3. The CDR3 reads CASSMAGDTQYF. The CDR3 region has the DNA TGTGCCAGTAGTATGGCAGGCGATACGCAGTATTTT.

This clonotype was counted between two and nine times. The genes are TRBV7-2 and TRBJ2-1; D possibly corresponds to TRBD1 (5 bases). The germline V and J ends were trimmed by 1 base and 8 bases, with 9 bases remaining between them. Germline assignment: CDR1 SGHTA and CDR2 FQGNSA. The CDR3 totals 13 residues. This CDR3 reads CASSLVGADEQFF. CDR3 sequence (DNA): TGTGCCAGCAGCTTAGTAGGGGCCGATGAGCAGTTCTTC.

The table lists this clonotype with a few counts. The chain employs TRBV5-1 and TRBJ2-3, with TRBD1 matching 9 bases. Per the germline V gene, CDR1 is SGHRS and CDR2 is YFSETQ. The CDR3 covers 14 residues. Losses at the gene ends were 2 bases for V and 4 bases for J; bases not matched to a gene: 2. CDR3 in amino acids: CASSLRTGADTQYF. The CDR3 DNA reads as TGCGCCAGCAGCTTACGGACAGGGGCAGATACGCAGTATTTT.

The CDR3 DNA is TGTGCCAGCAGCCAAGAATTAGCGGGACAGTGGAACAATGAGCAGTTCTTC. Amino acid sequence: CASSQELAGQWNNEQFF. V usage is TRBV3-1 and J usage is TRBJ2-1; TRBD2 is a possible D gene (8 bases). Trimming took 0 bases from V and 5 from J, leaving 17 bases between them. Germline V gene sequence: CDR1 LGHDT, CDR2 YNNKEL (reference sequence). This CDR3 has 17 amino acids.

This clonotype has more than one count but fewer than ten. J is TRBJ2-7 and V is TRBV2, with D possibly being TRBD2 (6 bases). Germline-derived CDR1 and CDR2 are SNHLY and FYNNEI. This CDR3 comprises 14 residues. V gave up 1 base and J gave up 2 bases, with 9 bases separating them. The CDR3 reads CASSEDGGAYEQYF. CDR3 sequence (DNA): TGTGCCAGCAGTGAAGACGGAGGGGCCTACGAGCAGTACTTC. Together with reference TRBV2 and TRBJ2-7, the CDR3 gives the full variable domain: EPEVTQTPSHQVTQMGQEVILRCVPISNHLYFYWYRQILGQKVEFLVSFYNNEISEKSEIFDDQFSVERPDGSNFTLKIRSTKLEDSAMYFCASSEDGGAYEQYFGPGTRLTVT.

The table lists this clonotype with a count of one. A junction boundary mismatches the germline segment, possibly from a read error. The chain recombines TRBV7-9 with TRBJ2-3; D call uncertain. The CDR3 contains 15 residues. Looked up from germline, CDR1 is SEHNR and CDR2 is FQNEAQ (reference sequence). CDR3 sequence: CTSSLGVFSTDTQYF. CDR3 DNA sequence: TGTACCAGCAGCTTAGGAGTTTTTAGCACAGATACGCAGTATTTT.

This clonotype has just a few counts. The chain is built from TRBV12-3 or TRBV12-4 and TRBJ1-3; 9 nucleotides match TRBD1. This CDR3 region has 13 residues. Germline trimming cut 5 bases from V and 6 bases from J; bases unmatched to any gene: 2. The CDR3 loop is CASSGQGTNTIYF. DNA of the CDR3: TGTGCCAGCAGTGGACAGGGGACAAACACCATATATTTT.

This clonotype has only a few counts. One end of the junction fails to match germline, which may point to a read error. J is TRBJ2-6 and V is TRBV3-1, with D possibly matching TRBD2 (5 bases). The CDR3 is made up of 18 amino acids. Germline CDR1 reads LGHDT; CDR2 reads YNNKEL (reference sequence). In DNA form, the CDR3 reads TGTGCCAACAGCCAAGGCCTGAGGGCACTCTCTGGGGCCAACGTCCTGACTTTC. Translated: CANSQGLRALSGANVLTF.

In this sample, this clonotype turned up many times. The chain employs TRBV7-2 and TRBJ2-7; 8 bases align to TRBD2. Per germline, CDR1 SGHTA and CDR2 FQGNSA. Trimming at V came to 4 bases and at J to 1 base, leaving 6 bases not matched to a gene. The CDR3 sequence is 15 residues long. The CDR3 coding sequence is TGTGCCAGCAGCTACGGACTAGCATCTTCCTACGAGCAGTACTTC. This sequence encodes CASSYGLASSYEQYF. Based on the CDR3 plus reference TRBV7-2 and TRBJ2-7, the full variable domain is GAGVSQSPSNKVTEKGKDVELRCDPISGHTALYWYRQSLGQGLEFLIYFQGNSAPDKSGLPSDRFSAERTGGSVSTLTIQRTQQEDSAVYLCASSYGLASSYEQYFGPGTRLTVT.

The gene calls are TRBV7-2 and TRBJ2-1; 7 bases are a match to TRBD2. The trim removed 1 base at V and 8 bases at J, leaving 11 bases unmatched. The length of the CDR3 is 16 residues. CDR1 SGHTA and CDR2 FQGNSA come from the germline V gene. The CDR3 DNA is TGTGCCAGCAGCTTAGTGGGGGGGGGAGTCCAGGATGAGCAGTTCTTC. Its translation is CASSLVGGGVQDEQFF.